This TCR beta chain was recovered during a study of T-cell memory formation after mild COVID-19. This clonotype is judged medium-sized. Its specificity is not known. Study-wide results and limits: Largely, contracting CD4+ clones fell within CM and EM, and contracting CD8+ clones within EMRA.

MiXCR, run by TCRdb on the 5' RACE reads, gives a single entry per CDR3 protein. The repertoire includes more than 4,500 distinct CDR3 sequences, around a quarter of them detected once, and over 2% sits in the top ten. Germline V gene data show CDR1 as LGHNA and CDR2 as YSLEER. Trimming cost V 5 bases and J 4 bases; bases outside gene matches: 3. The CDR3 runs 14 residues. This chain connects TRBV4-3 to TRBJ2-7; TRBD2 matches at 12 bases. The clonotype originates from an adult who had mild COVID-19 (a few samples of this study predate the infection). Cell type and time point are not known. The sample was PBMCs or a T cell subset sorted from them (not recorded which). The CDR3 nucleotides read TGCGCCAGCAGCTCCGGGACTAGCGGGTACGAGCAGTACTTC. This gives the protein CASSSGTSGYEQYF.